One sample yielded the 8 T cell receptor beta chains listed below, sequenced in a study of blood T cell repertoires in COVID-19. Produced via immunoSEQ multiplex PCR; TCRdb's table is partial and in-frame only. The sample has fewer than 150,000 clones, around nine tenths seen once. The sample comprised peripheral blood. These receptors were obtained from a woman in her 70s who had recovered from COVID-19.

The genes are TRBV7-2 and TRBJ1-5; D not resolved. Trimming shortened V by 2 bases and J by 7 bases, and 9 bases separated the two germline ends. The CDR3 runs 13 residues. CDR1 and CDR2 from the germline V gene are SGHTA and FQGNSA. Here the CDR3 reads CASSLTSEQPQHF. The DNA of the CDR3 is TGTGCCAGCAGCTTAACCAGCGAGCAGCCCCAGCATTTT.

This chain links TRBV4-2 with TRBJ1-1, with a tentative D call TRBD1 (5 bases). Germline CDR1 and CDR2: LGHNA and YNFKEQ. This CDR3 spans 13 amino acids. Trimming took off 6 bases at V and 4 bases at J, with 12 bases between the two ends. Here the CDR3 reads CASRDLGPTEAFF. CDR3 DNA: TGTGCCAGCAGGGATTTGGGGCCCACTGAAGCTTTCTTT.

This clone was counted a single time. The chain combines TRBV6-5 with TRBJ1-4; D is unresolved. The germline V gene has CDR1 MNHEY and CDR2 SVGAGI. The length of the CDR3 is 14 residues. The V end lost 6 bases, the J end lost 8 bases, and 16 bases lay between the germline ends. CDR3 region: CASRRDGGGEKLFF. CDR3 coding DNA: TGTGCCAGCAGGAGGGATGGAGGTGGGGAAAAACTGTTTTTT.

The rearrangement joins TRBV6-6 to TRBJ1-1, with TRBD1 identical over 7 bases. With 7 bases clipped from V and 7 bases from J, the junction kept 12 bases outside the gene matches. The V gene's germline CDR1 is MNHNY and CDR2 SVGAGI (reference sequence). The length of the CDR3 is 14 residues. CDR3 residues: CASTSGQLLGEAFF. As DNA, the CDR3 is TGTGCCAGCACCTCGGGACAGCTTTTGGGTGAAGCTTTCTTT.

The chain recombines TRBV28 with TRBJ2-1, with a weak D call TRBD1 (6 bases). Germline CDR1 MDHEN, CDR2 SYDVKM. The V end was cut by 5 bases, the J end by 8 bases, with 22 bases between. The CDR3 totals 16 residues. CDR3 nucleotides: TGTGCCAGCAGTCCCGGGGCGTTGCGTAGGGGGTATGAGCAGTTCTTC. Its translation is CASSPGALRRGYEQFF.

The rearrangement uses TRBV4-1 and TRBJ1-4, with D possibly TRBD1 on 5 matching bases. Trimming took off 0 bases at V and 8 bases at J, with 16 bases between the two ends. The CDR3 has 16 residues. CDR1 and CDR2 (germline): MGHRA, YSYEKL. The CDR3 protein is CASSQDPGGGGEKLFF. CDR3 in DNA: TGCGCCAGCAGCCAAGATCCGGGTGGGGGAGGCGAAAAACTGTTTTTT.

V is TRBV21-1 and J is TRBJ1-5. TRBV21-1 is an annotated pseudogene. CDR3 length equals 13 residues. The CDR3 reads CASSKGGGQPQHF. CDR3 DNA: TGTGCCAGCAGCAAAGGTGGGGGGCAGCCCCAGCATTTT.

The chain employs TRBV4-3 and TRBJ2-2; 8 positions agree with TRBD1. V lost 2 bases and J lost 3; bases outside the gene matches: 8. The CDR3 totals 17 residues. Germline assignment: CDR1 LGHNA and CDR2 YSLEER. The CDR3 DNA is TGCGCCAGCAGCCAAAACCGGGGGACAGGCGACACCGGGGAGCTGTTTTTT. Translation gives CASSQNRGTGDTGELFF.